The rows below give T cell receptor beta chains drawn from one sample of a study of blood T cell repertoires in COVID-19. Libraries were prepared by immunoSEQ multiplex PCR; TCRdb keeps only in-frame clonotypes and omits some of them. The sample yields over 85,000 clones, about 85% seen once. The specimen sequenced was peripheral blood. These receptors were collected from a man between 70 and 80 years old with acute or convalescent COVID-19. The CDR3 runs from the conserved cysteine through the conserved F or W. D genes are given only for firm matches. Expanded clones are given a class, and other clones once, few, many or no size at all.

abundance: .
d_gene: TRBD1
j_gene: TRBJ1-5
v_gene: TRBV10-3
CDR3nt: TGTGCCATCAGTGATCAGACAGGGGATCAGCCCCAGCATTTT
CDR3aa: CAISDQTGDQPQHF

abundance: .
d_gene: TRBD2
j_gene: TRBJ2-7
v_gene: TRBV18
CDR3nt: TGTGCCAGCTCACCCCTCGGAGCGGGGGACCTCTTCTACGAGCAGTACTTC
CDR3aa: CASSPLGAGDLFYEQYF

abundance: few
d_gene: .
j_gene: TRBJ2-2
v_gene: TRBV7-8
CDR3nt: TGTGCCAGCAGCTTAGGCAGGCCTTACACCGGGGAGCTGTTTTTT
CDR3aa: CASSLGRPYTGELFF

abundance: once
d_gene: .
j_gene: TRBJ2-4
v_gene: TRBV6-6
CDR3nt: TGTGCCAGCAGTTACTCGACAGCGAAAAACATTCAGTACTTC
CDR3aa: CASSYSTAKNIQYF

abundance: .
d_gene: TRBD1
j_gene: TRBJ2-5
v_gene: TRBV2
CDR3nt: TGTGCCACCGGCCGGGACAGAAATAGGGAGACCCAGTACTTC
CDR3aa: CATGRDRNRETQYF

abundance: .
d_gene: TRBD1
j_gene: TRBJ1-2
v_gene: TRBV5-1
CDR3nt: TGCGCCAGCAGCCCCCTGTTCGGGACAGGGGAAGGCTACACCTTC
CDR3aa: CASSPLFGTGEGYTF

abundance: .
d_gene: .
j_gene: TRBJ1-1
v_gene: TRBV30
CDR3nt: TGTGCCTGGAGCCCCCACTCGAATGGTGAAGCTTTCTTT
CDR3aa: CAWSPHSNGEAFF

abundance: once
d_gene: .
j_gene: TRBJ1-2
v_gene: TRBV25-1
CDR3nt: TGTGCCAGCAGACTACACAACTATGGCTACACCTTC
CDR3aa: CASRLHNYGYTF

abundance: .
d_gene: TRBD1
j_gene: TRBJ1-1
v_gene: TRBV2
CDR3nt: TGTGCCAGCAGTGGACAGGGAAGTACTGAAGCTTTCTTT
CDR3aa: CASSGQGSTEAFF

abundance: .
d_gene: .
j_gene: TRBJ2-7
v_gene: TRBV2
CDR3nt: TGTGCCAGCAGTGACGGCGGGACGAGCTCCTACGAGCAGTACTTC
CDR3aa: CASSDGGTSSYEQYF

abundance: once
d_gene: TRBD2
j_gene: TRBJ2-5
v_gene: TRBV4-2
CDR3nt: TGTGCCAGCTCCCGACTAGCGGGGGGAGGATCATCAGAGACCCAGTACTTC
CDR3aa: CASSRLAGGGSSETQYF

abundance: .
d_gene: .
j_gene: TRBJ1-5
v_gene: TRBV20-1
CDR3nt: TGCAGTGCTAGTAGGAGGGACCATCAGCCCCAGCATTTT
CDR3aa: CSASRRDHQPQHF

abundance: .
d_gene: .
j_gene: TRBJ2-3
v_gene: TRBV6-5
CDR3nt: TGTGCCAGCGGAGAGACAGATACGCAGTATTTT
CDR3aa: CASGETDTQYF

abundance: .
d_gene: .
j_gene: TRBJ2-7
v_gene: TRBV28
CDR3nt: TGTGCCAGCAGGACTAACACCTGGGGGCGTTGGGTCTACGAGCAGTACTTC
CDR3aa: CASRTNTWGRWVYEQYF

abundance: few
d_gene: .
j_gene: TRBJ2-3
v_gene: TRBV14
CDR3nt: TGTGCCAGCAGCCAAGATCTAACAGATACGCAGTATTTT
CDR3aa: CASSQDLTDTQYF

abundance: .
d_gene: .
j_gene: TRBJ2-1
v_gene: TRBV6-2/TRBV6-3
CDR3nt: TGTGCCAGCAGATACGCGAACAATGAGCAGTTCTTC
CDR3aa: CASRYANNEQFF

abundance: .
d_gene: .
j_gene: TRBJ2-3
v_gene: TRBV5-4
CDR3nt: TGTGCCAGCAGTTATGACTCCTCAGATACGCAGTATTTT
CDR3aa: CASSYDSSDTQYF

abundance: .
d_gene: .
j_gene: TRBJ2-2
v_gene: TRBV9
CDR3nt: TGTGCCAGCAGCGTAGTGGCGGGGGCCTCCACCGGGGAGCTGTTTTTT
CDR3aa: CASSVVAGASTGELFF

abundance: .
d_gene: TRBD2
j_gene: TRBJ2-2
v_gene: TRBV27
CDR3nt: TGTGCCAGCAGTTTAGGGCTAGCGGGGAGGGGGATTGCGAACACCGGGGAGCTGTTTTTT
CDR3aa: CASSLGLAGRGIANTGELFF

abundance: .
d_gene: .
j_gene: TRBJ2-1
v_gene: TRBV3-1/TRBV3-2
CDR3nt: TGTGCCAGCAGCCCGAGAGCAGGGGGGAATGCCTACAATGAGCAGTTCTTC
CDR3aa: CASSPRAGGNAYNEQFF

abundance: .
d_gene: .
j_gene: TRBJ1-4
v_gene: TRBV5-4
CDR3nt: TGTGCCAGCAGTTCGGGACTGCAGAATGAAAAACTGTTTTTT
CDR3aa: CASSSGLQNEKLFF

abundance: .
d_gene: .
j_gene: TRBJ1-1
v_gene: TRBV30
CDR3nt: TGTGCCTGGAGTGTACGGGGGAACACTGAAGCTTTCTTT
CDR3aa: CAWSVRGNTEAFF

abundance: .
d_gene: TRBD1
j_gene: TRBJ1-4
v_gene: TRBV11-1
CDR3nt: TGTGCCAGCAGCCATACAGGGGAGAGTGAAAAACTGTTTTTT
CDR3aa: CASSHTGESEKLFF

abundance: .
d_gene: .
j_gene: TRBJ1-5
v_gene: TRBV5-5
CDR3nt: TGTGCCAGCAGCTTGGCTGGGGACTATAGCAATCAGCCCCAGCATTTT
CDR3aa: CASSLAGDYSNQPQHF

abundance: .
d_gene: .
j_gene: TRBJ1-3
v_gene: TRBV10-3
CDR3nt: TGTGCCATCAGTGAAACAGCTACCAGCTCTGGAAACACCATATATTTT
CDR3aa: CAISETATSSGNTIYF

abundance: .
d_gene: TRBD1
j_gene: TRBJ1-6
v_gene: TRBV6-1
CDR3nt: TGTGCCAGCAGTGCTTACACCGGGACAGGGAATTCACCCCTCCACTTT
CDR3aa: CASSAYTGTGNSPLHF

abundance: .
d_gene: TRBD1
j_gene: TRBJ1-2
v_gene: TRBV5-6
CDR3nt: TGTGCCAGCACCCCGGTAGGACAGGGGGCGATTGGCTACACCTTC
CDR3aa: CASTPVGQGAIGYTF

abundance: .
d_gene: .
j_gene: TRBJ2-4
v_gene: TRBV6-2/TRBV6-3
CDR3nt: TGTGCCAGCAGTACCGTACAGGTTATAGCCAAAAACATTCAGTACTTC
CDR3aa: CASSTVQVIAKNIQYF

abundance: .
d_gene: .
j_gene: TRBJ1-1
v_gene: TRBV19
CDR3nt: TGTGCCAGTAGCAAGACACAGAACACTGAAGCTTTCTTT
CDR3aa: CASSKTQNTEAFF

abundance: .
d_gene: .
j_gene: TRBJ1-4
v_gene: TRBV11-2
CDR3nt: TGTGCCAGCAGCTTAGGGGGGGGCAGGGGCAATGAAAAACTGTTTTTT
CDR3aa: CASSLGGGRGNEKLFF

abundance: .
d_gene: .
j_gene: TRBJ2-5
v_gene: TRBV12-2
CDR3nt: .
CDR3aa: CASRLVLCKSLSGSSGFQETQYF

abundance: .
d_gene: TRBD1
j_gene: TRBJ1-5
v_gene: TRBV28
CDR3nt: TGTGCCAGCAGTATAACCCCAGGGGGCGCGGGGCAGCCCCAGCATTTT
CDR3aa: CASSITPGGAGQPQHF

abundance: few
d_gene: .
j_gene: TRBJ1-3
v_gene: TRBV5-1
CDR3nt: TGCGCCAGCAGCTTGACGTCTCAGGGCTCTGGAAACACCATATATTTT
CDR3aa: CASSLTSQGSGNTIYF

abundance: .
d_gene: .
j_gene: TRBJ1-3
v_gene: TRBV10-3
CDR3nt: TGTGCCATCAGTGGGGCAGATACTGGAAACACCATATATTTT
CDR3aa: CAISGADTGNTIYF

abundance: .
d_gene: .
j_gene: TRBJ2-3
v_gene: TRBV7-3
CDR3nt: TGTGCCAGCAGCTTAAGCCCTAGCGGCACAGATACGCAGTATTTT
CDR3aa: CASSLSPSGTDTQYF

abundance: .
d_gene: TRBD1
j_gene: TRBJ1-3
v_gene: TRBV2
CDR3nt: TGTGCCAGCAGTGCGGTCAGGGGGGGAAACACCATATATTTT
CDR3aa: CASSAVRGGNTIYF

abundance: .
d_gene: .
j_gene: TRBJ1-4
v_gene: TRBV5-1
CDR3nt: TGCGCCAGCAGCTTGGGGGGCAAGGGTGAAAAACTGTTTTTT
CDR3aa: CASSLGGKGEKLFF

abundance: .
d_gene: TRBD1
j_gene: TRBJ1-5
v_gene: TRBV28
CDR3nt: TGTGCCAGCTCCTCGAGTCTACAGGGGGTGGGTCAGCCCCAGCATTTT
CDR3aa: CASSSSLQGVGQPQHF

abundance: .
d_gene: TRBD1
j_gene: TRBJ1-1
v_gene: TRBV9
CDR3nt: TGTGCCAGCAGCGGTACAGGGGGCCCTGAAGCTTTCTTT
CDR3aa: CASSGTGGPEAFF

abundance: .
d_gene: .
j_gene: TRBJ2-3
v_gene: TRBV27
CDR3nt: TGTGCCAGCAGGAGGGGGAGCCTCTCAGATACGCAGTATTTT
CDR3aa: CASRRGSLSDTQYF

abundance: .
d_gene: TRBD1
j_gene: TRBJ1-2
v_gene: TRBV19
CDR3nt: TGTGCCAGTAGGATAGTGGCTGGGACAGGGGGCGACTATGGCTACACCTTC
CDR3aa: CASRIVAGTGGDYGYTF

abundance: .
d_gene: TRBD2
j_gene: TRBJ2-2
v_gene: TRBV3-1/TRBV3-2
CDR3nt: TGTGCCAGCAGCCCAAGCGGGGGGAAGGGCGGGGAGCTGTTTTTT
CDR3aa: CASSPSGGKGGELFF

abundance: .
d_gene: TRBD2
j_gene: TRBJ2-1
v_gene: TRBV19
CDR3nt: TGTGCCAGTAGTATCGCCGAAAGCGGGGGGAACAATGAGCAGTTCTTC
CDR3aa: CASSIAESGGNNEQFF

abundance: .
d_gene: TRBD2
j_gene: TRBJ2-1
v_gene: TRBV24-1
CDR3nt: TGTGCCACCAGTGACGGACTAGCGGAGGGAAATGAGCAGTTCTTC
CDR3aa: CATSDGLAEGNEQFF

abundance: .
d_gene: TRBD1
j_gene: TRBJ2-3
v_gene: TRBV24-1
CDR3nt: TGTGCCACCAGTGAAAGGGGACAGGGGGATCTCACAGATACGCAGTATTTT
CDR3aa: CATSERGQGDLTDTQYF

abundance: .
d_gene: TRBD2
j_gene: TRBJ2-3
v_gene: TRBV2
CDR3nt: TGTGCCAGAGGGGGACTAGCGGGGGACACAGATACGCAGTATTTT
CDR3aa: CARGGLAGDTDTQYF

abundance: .
d_gene: .
j_gene: TRBJ1-1
v_gene: TRBV4-1
CDR3nt: TGCGCCAGCAGACGATGGACAGATTCAAACACTGAAGCTTTCTTT
CDR3aa: CASRRWTDSNTEAFF

abundance: .
d_gene: TRBD1
j_gene: TRBJ1-2
v_gene: TRBV7-9
CDR3nt: TGTGCCAGCAGTTTGGGACAGGGGGCGCGTGGCTACACCTTC
CDR3aa: CASSLGQGARGYTF

abundance: .
d_gene: .
j_gene: TRBJ1-2
v_gene: TRBV18
CDR3nt: TGTGCCAGCTCACCGAACCGGGACTATGGCTACACCTTC
CDR3aa: CASSPNRDYGYTF

abundance: .
d_gene: TRBD2
j_gene: TRBJ2-5
v_gene: TRBV5-1
CDR3nt: TGCGCCAGCAGCACGACTAGCGGGGGGGCCCTGCGAGAGACCCAGTACTTC
CDR3aa: CASSTTSGGALRETQYF

abundance: .
d_gene: .
j_gene: TRBJ2-5
v_gene: TRBV24-1
CDR3nt: TGTGCCACCAGTGATTCCCAGGGGAGGGGGGAGACCCAGTACTTC
CDR3aa: CATSDSQGRGETQYF

abundance: .
d_gene: .
j_gene: TRBJ2-3
v_gene: TRBV4-2
CDR3nt: TGTGCCAGCAGCCAAGAAGCGCCTCCGCGCACAGATACGCAGTATTTT
CDR3aa: CASSQEAPPRTDTQYF

abundance: .
d_gene: .
j_gene: TRBJ2-1
v_gene: TRBV6-6
CDR3nt: TGTGCCAGCAGTTACTCGAACCAGGGTGCCCAGCAGTTCTTC
CDR3aa: CASSYSNQGAQQFF